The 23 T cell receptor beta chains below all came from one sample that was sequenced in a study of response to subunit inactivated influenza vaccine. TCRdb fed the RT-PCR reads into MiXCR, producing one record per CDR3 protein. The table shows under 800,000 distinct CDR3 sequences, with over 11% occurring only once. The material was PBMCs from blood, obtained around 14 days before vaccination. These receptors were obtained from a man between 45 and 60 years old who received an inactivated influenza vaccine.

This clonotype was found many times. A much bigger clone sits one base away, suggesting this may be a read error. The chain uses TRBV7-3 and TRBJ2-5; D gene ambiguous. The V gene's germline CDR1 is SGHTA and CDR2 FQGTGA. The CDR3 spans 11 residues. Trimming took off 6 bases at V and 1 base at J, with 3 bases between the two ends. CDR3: CASRFQETQYF. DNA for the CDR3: TGTGCCAGCAGGTTCCAAGAGACCCAGTACTTC.

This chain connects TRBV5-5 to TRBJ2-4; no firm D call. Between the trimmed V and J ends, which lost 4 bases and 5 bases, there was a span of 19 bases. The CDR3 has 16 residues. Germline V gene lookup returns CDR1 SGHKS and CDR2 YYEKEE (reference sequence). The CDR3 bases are TGTGCCAGCAGCCGAATCAGCTGGGGTGGCCAAAACATTCAGTACTTC. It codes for CASSRISWGGQNIQYF.

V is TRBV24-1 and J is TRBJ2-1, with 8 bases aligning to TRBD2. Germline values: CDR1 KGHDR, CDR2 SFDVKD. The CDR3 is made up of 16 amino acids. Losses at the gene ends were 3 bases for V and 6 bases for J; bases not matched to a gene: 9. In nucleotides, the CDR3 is TGTGCCACCAGTGATGTGACTAGCGCGAGGAGCAATGAGCAGTTCTTC. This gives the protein CATSDVTSARSNEQFF.

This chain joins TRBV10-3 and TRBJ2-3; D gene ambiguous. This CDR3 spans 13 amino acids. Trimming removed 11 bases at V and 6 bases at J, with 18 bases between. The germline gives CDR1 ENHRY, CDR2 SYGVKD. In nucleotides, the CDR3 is TGTGCCGTCGTGGGTCCCCCCGGCGATACGCAGTATTTT. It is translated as CAVVGPPGDTQYF.

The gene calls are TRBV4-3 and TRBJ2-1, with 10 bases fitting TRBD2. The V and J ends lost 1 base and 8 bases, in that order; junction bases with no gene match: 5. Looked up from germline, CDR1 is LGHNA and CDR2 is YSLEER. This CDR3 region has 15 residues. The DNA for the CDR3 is TGCGCCAGCAGCCAAGGTCCTAGCGGGGGCTATGAGCAGTTCTTC. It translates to CASSQGPSGGYEQFF.

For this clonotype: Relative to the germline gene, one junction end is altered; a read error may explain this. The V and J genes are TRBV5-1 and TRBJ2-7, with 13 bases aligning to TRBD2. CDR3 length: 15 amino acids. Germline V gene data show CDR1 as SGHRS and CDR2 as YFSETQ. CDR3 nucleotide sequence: TGCGTCAGCAGCTTATCCGGGACTAGCGGGAACGAGCAGTACTTC. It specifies CVSSLSGTSGNEQYF.

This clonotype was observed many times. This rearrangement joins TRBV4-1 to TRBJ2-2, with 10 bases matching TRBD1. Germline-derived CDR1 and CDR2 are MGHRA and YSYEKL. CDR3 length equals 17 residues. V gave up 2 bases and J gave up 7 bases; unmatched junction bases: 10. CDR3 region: CASSQLLRGQGFGELFF. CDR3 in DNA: TGCGCCAGCAGCCAACTATTGAGGGGACAGGGGTTCGGGGAGCTGTTTTTT.

CDR3 region: CASSLEAGHRGNIQYF. The DNA for the CDR3 is TGCGCCAGCAGCTTGGAGGCAGGGCACAGGGGGAACATTCAGTACTTC. The chain has TRBV5-1 and TRBJ2-4; 8 nucleotides align to TRBD1. CDR1 and CDR2 (germline): SGHRS, YFSETQ. The ends lost 0 bases at V and 7 bases at J; junction bases unmatched: 9. This CDR3 has 16 residues.

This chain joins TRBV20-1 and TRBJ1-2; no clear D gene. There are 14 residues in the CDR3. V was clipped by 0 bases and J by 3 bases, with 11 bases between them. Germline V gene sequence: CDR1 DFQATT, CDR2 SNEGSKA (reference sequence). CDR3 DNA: TGCAGTGCTAGAGATTTCGGCAGAGACTATGGCTACACCTTC. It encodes CSARDFGRDYGYTF.

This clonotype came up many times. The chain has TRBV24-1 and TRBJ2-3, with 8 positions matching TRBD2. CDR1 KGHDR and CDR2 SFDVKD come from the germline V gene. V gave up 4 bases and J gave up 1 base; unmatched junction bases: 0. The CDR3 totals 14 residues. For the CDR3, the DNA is TGTGCCACCAGTGAGACTAGCGGCACAGATACGCAGTATTTT. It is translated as CATSETSGTDTQYF.

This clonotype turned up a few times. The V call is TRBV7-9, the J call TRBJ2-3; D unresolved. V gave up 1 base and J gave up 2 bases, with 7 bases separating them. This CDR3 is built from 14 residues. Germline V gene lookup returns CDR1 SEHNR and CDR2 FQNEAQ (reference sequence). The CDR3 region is CASSLDHSTDTQYF. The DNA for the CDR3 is TGTGCCAGCAGCTTAGATCACTCCACAGATACGCAGTATTTT.

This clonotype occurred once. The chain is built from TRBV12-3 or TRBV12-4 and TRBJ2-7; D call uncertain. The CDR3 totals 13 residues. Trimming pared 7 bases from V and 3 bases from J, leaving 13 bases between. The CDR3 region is CASTLPPRYEQYF. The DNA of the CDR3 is TGTGCCAGCACCCTCCCCCCTCGCTACGAGCAGTACTTC.

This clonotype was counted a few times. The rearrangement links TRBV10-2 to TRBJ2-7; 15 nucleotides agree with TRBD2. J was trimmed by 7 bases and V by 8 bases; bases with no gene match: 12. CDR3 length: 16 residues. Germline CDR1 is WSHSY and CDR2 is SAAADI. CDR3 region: CASPGLAGGKRGEQYF. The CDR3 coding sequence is TGCGCCAGCCCAGGACTAGCGGGAGGGAAGCGGGGAGAGCAGTACTTC.

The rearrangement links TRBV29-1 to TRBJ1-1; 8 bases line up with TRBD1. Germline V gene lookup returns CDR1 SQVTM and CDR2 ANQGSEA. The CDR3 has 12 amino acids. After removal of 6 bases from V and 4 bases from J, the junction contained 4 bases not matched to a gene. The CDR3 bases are TGCAGCGTGCGACAGGGGACCACTGAAGCTTTCTTT. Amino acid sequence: CSVRQGTTEAFF.

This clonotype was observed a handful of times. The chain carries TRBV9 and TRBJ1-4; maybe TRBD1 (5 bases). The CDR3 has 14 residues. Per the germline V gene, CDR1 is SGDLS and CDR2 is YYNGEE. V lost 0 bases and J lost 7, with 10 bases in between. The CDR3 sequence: CASSVAGGTEKLFF. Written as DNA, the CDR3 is TGTGCCAGCAGCGTAGCGGGGGGTACTGAAAAACTGTTTTTT.

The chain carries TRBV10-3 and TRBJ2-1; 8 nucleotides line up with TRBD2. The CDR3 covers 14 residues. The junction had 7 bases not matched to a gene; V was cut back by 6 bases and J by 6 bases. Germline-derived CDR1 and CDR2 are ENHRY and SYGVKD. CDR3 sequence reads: CAISKAGASNEQFF. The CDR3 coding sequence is TGTGCCATCAGCAAAGCGGGAGCTAGCAATGAGCAGTTCTTC.

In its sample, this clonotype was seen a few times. The CDR3 loop reads CASSTWDRVLSTDTQYF. For the CDR3, the DNA is TGTGCCAGCAGCACATGGGACAGGGTTCTGAGCACAGATACGCAGTATTTT. This chain connects TRBV13 to TRBJ2-3; 9 nucleotides agree with TRBD1. This CDR3 is 17 amino acids long. Germline V gives CDR1 PRHDT, CDR2 FYEKMQ (reference sequence). The V gene end was trimmed by 5 bases and the J gene end by 0 bases; junction bases not matched to a gene: 9.

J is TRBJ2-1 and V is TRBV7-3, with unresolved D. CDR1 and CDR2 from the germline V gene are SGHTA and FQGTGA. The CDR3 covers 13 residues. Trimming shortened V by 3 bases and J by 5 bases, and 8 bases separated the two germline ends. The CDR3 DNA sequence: TGTGCCAGCAGCTTTATGGGAAACAATGAGCAGTTCTTC. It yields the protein CASSFMGNNEQFF.

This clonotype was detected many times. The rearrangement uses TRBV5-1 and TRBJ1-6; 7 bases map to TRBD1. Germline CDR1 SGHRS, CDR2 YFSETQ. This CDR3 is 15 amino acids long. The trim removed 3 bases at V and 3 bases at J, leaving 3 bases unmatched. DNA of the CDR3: TGCGCCAGCAGCTCGGGGGACAGCTATAATTCACCCCTCCACTTT. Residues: CASSSGDSYNSPLHF.

The CDR3: CASSLGAGGRIYNEQFF. The CDR3 DNA reads TGTGCCAGCAGCTTAGGAGCGGGGGGCCGAATATACAATGAGCAGTTCTTC. This rearrangement joins TRBV7-9 to TRBJ2-1; 9 bases map to TRBD2. CDR1 SEHNR and CDR2 FQNEAQ come from the germline V gene (reference sequence). This CDR3 spans 17 amino acids. The ends lost 1 base at V and 4 bases at J; junction bases unmatched: 8.

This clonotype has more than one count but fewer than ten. The CDR3 DNA follows: TGTGCCAGTAGTAGGTCGCCAGGGGACCTCACCGGGGAGCTGTTTTTT. This sequence encodes CASSRSPGDLTGELFF. V gene TRBV19 combines with J gene TRBJ2-2; possibly TRBD1 for D (6 bases). The germline V gene encodes CDR1 LNHDA and CDR2 SQIVND (reference sequence). The CDR3 is 16 amino acids. Trimming left V 4 bases short and J 4 bases short, with 16 bases between.

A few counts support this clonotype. The CDR3 nucleotides are TGTGCCAGCAGTTTAAGGAGGACAGGGGAAGAGCAGTACTTC. It translates to CASSLRRTGEEQYF. The chain couples TRBV28 to TRBJ2-7, with TRBD1 matching over 9 bases. Unmatched junction bases numbered 6, after V lost 2 bases and J lost 7 bases. CDR1 is MDHEN and CDR2 is SYDVKM in the germline V gene. CDR3 size: 14 residues. Complete variable domain (other parts from reference TRBV28 and TRBJ2-7): DVKVTQSSRYLVKRTGEKVFLECVQDMDHENMFWYRQDPGLGLRLIYFSYDVKMKEKGDIPEGYSVSREKKERFSLILESASTNQTSMYLCASSLRRTGEEQYFGPGTRLTVT.

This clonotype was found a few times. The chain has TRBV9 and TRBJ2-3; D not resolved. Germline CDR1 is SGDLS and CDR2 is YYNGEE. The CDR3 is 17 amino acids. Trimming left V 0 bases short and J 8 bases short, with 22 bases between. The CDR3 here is CASSVDTTRPPDGTQYF. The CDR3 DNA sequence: TGTGCCAGCAGCGTAGATACAACAAGACCCCCGGACGGTACGCAGTATTTT.